This paragraph covers one T cell receptor beta chain sequence. This entry comes from a study of blood T cell repertoires in COVID-19. The assay was immunoSEQ multiplex PCR, and TCRdb's table has in-frame clones only and misses some. Of 200,000 to 300,000 clones in the sample, 80% to 85% were seen once. Trimming cost V 4 bases and J 6 bases; bases outside gene matches: 6. This CDR3 region has 15 residues. Per the germline V gene, CDR1 is SGHAT and CDR2 is FQNNGV. Sequencing used peripheral blood. The V gene is TRBV11-2, the J gene TRBJ2-1; TRBD2 matches 10 bases. This TCR was recovered from an older woman with active or convalescent COVID-19. The CDR3 bases are TGTGCCAGCAGCTCTACTAGCGGGGTCCCCAATGAGCAGTTCTTC. This codes for CASSSTSGVPNEQFF.